The sequence of this T cell receptor beta chain was determined in a study of shared clonotypes between healthy human individuals. Turning to the study itself: Per donor, three plates held CD4 naive cells, three held CD4 memory, two held CD8 naive and one held CD8 memory.

Assay runs were performed at deep level. Researchers divided each subset's genomic DNA evenly across several immunoSEQ plates. The assay was immunoSEQ multiplex PCR, and TCRdb's table has in-frame clones only and misses some. Of more than 400,000 clones in the sample, about 95% are singletons; the top ten hold roughly 0.06%. For this clone: Antigen: not known.

Notes on the study in general: Sequencing of the sorted subsets was shown by rarefaction to be incomplete despite large depth.

V lost 3 bases to trimming and J lost 4 bases, with 10 bases between them. The length of the CDR3 is 13 residues. Looked up from germline, CDR1 is SGDLS and CDR2 is YYNGEE. V usage is TRBV9 and J usage is TRBJ2-5, with D perhaps TRBD1 (5 bases). Sequenced: naive CD4+ T cells sorted from blood. Subset: CD45RA+ positively selected. This clonotype was obtained from a woman aged 25 to 39 in good health. CDR3 region: CASSEGNGETQYF. The CDR3 DNA sequence: TGTGCCAGCAGCGAGGGGAACGGAGAGACCCAGTACTTC.